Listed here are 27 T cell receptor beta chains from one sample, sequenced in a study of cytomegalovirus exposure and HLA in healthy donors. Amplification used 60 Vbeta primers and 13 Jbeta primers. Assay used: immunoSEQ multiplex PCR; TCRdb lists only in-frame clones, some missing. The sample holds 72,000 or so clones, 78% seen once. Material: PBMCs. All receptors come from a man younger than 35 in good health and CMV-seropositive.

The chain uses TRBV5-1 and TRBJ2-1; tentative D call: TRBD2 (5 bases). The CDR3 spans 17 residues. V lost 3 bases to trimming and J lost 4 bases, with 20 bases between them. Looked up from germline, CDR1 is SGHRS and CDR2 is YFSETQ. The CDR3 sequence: CASSYFGGLGRYNEQFF. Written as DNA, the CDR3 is TGCGCCAGCAGCTACTTTGGCGGGCTAGGGAGATACAATGAGCAGTTCTTC. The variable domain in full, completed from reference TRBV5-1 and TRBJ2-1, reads KAGVTQTPRYLIKTRGQQVTLSCSPISGHRSVSWYQQTPGQGLQFLFEYFSETQRNKGNFPGRFSGRQFSNSRSEMNVSTLELGDSALYLCASSYFGGLGRYNEQFFGPGTRLTVL.

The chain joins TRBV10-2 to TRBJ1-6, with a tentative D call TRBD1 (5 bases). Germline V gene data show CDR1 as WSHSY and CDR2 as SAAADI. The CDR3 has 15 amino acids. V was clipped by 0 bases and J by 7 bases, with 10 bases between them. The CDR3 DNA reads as TGCGCCAGCAGTGAGTCCGGCGGGGGAAATTCACCCCTCCACTTT. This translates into CASSESGGGNSPLHF.

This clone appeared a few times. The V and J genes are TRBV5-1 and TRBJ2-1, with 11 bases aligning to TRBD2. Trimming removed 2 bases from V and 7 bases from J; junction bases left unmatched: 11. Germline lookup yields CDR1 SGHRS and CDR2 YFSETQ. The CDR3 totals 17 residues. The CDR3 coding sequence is TGCGCCAGCAGCTTCTTGGGGACTAGCGGCGCGAGGAATGAGCAGTTCTTC. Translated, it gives CASSFLGTSGARNEQFF. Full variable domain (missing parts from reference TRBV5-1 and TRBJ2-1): KAGVTQTPRYLIKTRGQQVTLSCSPISGHRSVSWYQQTPGQGLQFLFEYFSETQRNKGNFPGRFSGRQFSNSRSEMNVSTLELGDSALYLCASSFLGTSGARNEQFFGPGTRLTVL.

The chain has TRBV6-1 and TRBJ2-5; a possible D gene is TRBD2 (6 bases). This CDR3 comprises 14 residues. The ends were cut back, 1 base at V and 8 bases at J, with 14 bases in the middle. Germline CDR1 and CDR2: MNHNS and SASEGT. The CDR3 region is CASSEGGGADTQYF. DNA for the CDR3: TGTGCCAGCAGTGAAGGAGGCGGGGCTGATACCCAGTACTTC.

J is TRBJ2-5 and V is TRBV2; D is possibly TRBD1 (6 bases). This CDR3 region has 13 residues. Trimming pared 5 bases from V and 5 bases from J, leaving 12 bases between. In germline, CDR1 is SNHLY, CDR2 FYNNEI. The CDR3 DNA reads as TGTGCCAGCAGTTTAAACAGGGAGGAGACCCAGTACTTC. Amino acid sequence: CASSLNREETQYF. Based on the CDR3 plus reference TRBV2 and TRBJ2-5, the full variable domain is EPEVTQTPSHQVTQMGQEVILRCVPISNHLYFYWYRQILGQKVEFLVSFYNNEISEKSEIFDDQFSVERPDGSNFTLKIRSTKLEDSAMYFCASSLNREETQYFGPGTRLLVL.

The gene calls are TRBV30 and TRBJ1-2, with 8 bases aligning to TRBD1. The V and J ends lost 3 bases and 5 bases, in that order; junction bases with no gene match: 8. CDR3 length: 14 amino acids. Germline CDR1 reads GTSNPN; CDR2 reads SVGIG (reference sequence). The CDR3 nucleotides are TGTGCCTGGAGGCCAGGGGGCGCCCCTTATGGCTACACCTTC. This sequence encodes CAWRPGGAPYGYTF.

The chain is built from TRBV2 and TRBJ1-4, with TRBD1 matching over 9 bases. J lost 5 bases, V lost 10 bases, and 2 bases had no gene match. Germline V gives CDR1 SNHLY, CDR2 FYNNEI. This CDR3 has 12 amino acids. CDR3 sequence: CATGTGNEKLFF. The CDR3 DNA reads TGTGCCACCGGGACAGGGAATGAAAAACTGTTTTTT. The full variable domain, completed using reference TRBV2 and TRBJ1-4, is EPEVTQTPSHQVTQMGQEVILRCVPISNHLYFYWYRQILGQKVEFLVSFYNNEISEKSEIFDDQFSVERPDGSNFTLKIRSTKLEDSAMYFCATGTGNEKLFFGSGTQLSVL.

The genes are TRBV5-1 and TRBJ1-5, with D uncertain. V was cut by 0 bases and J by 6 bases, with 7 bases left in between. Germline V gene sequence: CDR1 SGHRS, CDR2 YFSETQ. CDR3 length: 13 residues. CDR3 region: CASSLEGGQPQHF. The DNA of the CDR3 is TGCGCCAGCAGCTTGGAAGGAGGTCAGCCCCAGCATTTT.

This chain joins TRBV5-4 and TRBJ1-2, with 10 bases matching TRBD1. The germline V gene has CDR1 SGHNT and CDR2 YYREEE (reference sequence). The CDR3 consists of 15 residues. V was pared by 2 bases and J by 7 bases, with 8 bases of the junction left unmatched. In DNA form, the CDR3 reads TGTGCCAGCAGCTTTTCGGGACAGGGGATCGCTGGCTACACCTTC. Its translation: CASSFSGQGIAGYTF.

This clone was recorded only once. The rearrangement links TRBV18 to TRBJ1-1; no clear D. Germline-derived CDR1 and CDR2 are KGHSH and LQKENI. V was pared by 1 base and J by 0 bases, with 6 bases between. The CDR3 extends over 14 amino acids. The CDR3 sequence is CASSPRQMNTEAFF. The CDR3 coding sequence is TGTGCCAGCTCACCACGCCAGATGAACACTGAAGCTTTCTTT.

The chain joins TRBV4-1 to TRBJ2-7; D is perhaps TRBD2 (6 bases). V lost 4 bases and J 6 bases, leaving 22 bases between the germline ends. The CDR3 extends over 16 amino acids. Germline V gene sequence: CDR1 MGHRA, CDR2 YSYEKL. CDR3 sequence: CASSRYELAPQGEQYF. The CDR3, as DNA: TGCGCCAGCAGCCGTTACGAACTAGCTCCTCAGGGCGAGCAGTACTTC.

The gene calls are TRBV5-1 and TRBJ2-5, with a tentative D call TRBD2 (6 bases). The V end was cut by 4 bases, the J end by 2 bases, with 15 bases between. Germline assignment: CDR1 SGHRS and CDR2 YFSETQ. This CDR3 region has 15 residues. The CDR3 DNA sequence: TGCGCCAGCAGCCCGGGTCCTGGGGGGCAAGAGACCCAGTACTTC. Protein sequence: CASSPGPGGQETQYF.

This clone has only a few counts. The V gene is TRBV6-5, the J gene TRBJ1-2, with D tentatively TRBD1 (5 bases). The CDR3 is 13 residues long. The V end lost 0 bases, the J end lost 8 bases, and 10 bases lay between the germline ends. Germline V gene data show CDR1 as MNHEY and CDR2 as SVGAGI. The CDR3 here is CASSYSQGYGYTF. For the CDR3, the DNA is TGTGCCAGCAGTTACTCCCAGGGTTACGGCTACACCTTC.

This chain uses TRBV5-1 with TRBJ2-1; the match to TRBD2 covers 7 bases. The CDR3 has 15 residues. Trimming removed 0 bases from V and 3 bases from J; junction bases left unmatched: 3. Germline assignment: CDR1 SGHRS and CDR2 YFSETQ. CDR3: CASSLAAGIYNEQFF. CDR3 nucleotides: TGCGCCAGCAGCTTGGCAGCGGGGATCTACAATGAGCAGTTCTTC.

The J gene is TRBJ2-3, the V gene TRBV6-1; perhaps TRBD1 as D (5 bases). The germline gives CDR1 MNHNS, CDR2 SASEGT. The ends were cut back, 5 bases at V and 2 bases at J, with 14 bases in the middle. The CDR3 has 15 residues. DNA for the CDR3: TGTGCCAGCAGTCAAAGCAGGACACTCACAGATACGCAGTATTTT. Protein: CASSQSRTLTDTQYF.

CDR3 sequence reads: CASSLTERGGTDTQYF. DNA for the CDR3: TGTGCCAGCAGCCTAACTGAGCGGGGGGGCACAGATACGCAGTATTTT. This chain uses TRBV7-6 with TRBJ2-3; 9 bases match TRBD2. The junction had 7 bases not matched to a gene; V was cut back by 5 bases and J by 1 base. Germline assignment: CDR1 SGHVS and CDR2 FNYEAQ. The CDR3 has 16 residues.

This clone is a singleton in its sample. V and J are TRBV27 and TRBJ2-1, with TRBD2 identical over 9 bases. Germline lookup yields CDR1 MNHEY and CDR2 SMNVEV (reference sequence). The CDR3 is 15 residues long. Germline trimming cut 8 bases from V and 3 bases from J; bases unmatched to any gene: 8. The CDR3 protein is CASQPIAGVYNEQFF. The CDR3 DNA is TGTGCCAGCCAACCCATAGCGGGGGTCTACAATGAGCAGTTCTTC.

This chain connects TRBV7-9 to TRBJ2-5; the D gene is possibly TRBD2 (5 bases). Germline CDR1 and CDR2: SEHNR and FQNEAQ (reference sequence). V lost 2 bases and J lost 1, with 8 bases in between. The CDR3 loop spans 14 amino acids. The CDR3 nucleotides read TGTGCCAGCAGCTTAATTCTAGCCCAAGAGACCCAGTACTTC. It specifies CASSLILAQETQYF. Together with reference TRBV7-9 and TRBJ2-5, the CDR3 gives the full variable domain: DTGVSQNPRHKITKRGQNVTFRCDPISEHNRLYWYRQTLGQGPEFLTYFQNEAQLEKSRLLSDRFSAERPKGSFSTLEIQRTEQGDSAMYLCASSLILAQETQYFGPGTRLLVL.

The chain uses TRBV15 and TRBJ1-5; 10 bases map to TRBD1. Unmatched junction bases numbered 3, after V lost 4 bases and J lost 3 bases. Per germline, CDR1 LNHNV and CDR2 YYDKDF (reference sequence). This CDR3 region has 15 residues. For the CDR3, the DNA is TGTGCCACCAGCATCGACAGGGGGCTCAATCAGCCCCAGCATTTT. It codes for CATSIDRGLNQPQHF.

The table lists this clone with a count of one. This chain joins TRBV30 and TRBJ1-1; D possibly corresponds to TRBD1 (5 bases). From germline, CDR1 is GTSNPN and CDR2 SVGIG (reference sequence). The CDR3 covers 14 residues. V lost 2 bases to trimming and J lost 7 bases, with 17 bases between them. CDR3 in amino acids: CAWSPFLDSFEAFF. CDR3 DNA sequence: TGTGCCTGGAGTCCCTTCCTCGACAGTTTTGAAGCTTTCTTT.

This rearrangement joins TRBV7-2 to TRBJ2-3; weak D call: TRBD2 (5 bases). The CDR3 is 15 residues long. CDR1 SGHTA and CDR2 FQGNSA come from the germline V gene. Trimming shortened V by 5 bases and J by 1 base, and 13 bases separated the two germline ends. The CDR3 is CASSRTGQGTDTQYF. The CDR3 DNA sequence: TGTGCCAGCAGCCGGACTGGCCAAGGCACAGATACGCAGTATTTT.

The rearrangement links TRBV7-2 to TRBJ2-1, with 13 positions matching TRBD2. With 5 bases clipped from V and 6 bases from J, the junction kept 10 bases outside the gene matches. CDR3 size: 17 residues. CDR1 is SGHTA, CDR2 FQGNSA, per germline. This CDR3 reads CASSQSGLAGPVNEQFF. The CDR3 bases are TGTGCCAGCAGCCAATCGGGACTAGCGGGACCCGTCAATGAGCAGTTCTTC.

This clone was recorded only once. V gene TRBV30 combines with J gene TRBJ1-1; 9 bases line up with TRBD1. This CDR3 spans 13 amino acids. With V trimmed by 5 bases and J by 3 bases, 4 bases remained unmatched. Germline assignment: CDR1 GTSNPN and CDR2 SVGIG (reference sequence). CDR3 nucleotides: TGTGCCTGGGAACAGGGGGCCGACACTGAAGCTTTCTTT. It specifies CAWEQGADTEAFF.

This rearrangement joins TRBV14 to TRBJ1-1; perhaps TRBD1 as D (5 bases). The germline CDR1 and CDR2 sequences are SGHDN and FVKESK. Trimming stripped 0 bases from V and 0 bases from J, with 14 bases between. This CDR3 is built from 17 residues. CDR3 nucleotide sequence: TGTGCCAGCAGCCAAGAGGGGTGGGGGGAAATGAACACTGAAGCTTTCTTT. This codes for CASSQEGWGEMNTEAFF.

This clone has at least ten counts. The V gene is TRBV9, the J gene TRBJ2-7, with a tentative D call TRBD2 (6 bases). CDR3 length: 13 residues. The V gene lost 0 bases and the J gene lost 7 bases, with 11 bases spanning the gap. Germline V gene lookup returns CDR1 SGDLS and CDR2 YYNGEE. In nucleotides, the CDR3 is TGTGCCAGCAGCGTAGGGTTAGGGAGGGAGCAGTACTTC. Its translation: CASSVGLGREQYF.

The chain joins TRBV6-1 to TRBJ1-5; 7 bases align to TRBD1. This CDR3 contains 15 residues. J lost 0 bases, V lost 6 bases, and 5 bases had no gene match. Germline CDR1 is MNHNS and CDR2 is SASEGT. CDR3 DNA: TGTGCCAGCAGATCCGGGACAGATAGCAATCAGCCCCAGCATTTT. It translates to CASRSGTDSNQPQHF.

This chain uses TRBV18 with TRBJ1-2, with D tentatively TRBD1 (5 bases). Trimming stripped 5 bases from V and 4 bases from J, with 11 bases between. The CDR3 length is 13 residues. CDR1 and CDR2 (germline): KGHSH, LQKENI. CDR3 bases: TGTGCCAGCTCAGGCGACAGCGTCTATGGCTACACCTTC. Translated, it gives CASSGDSVYGYTF.